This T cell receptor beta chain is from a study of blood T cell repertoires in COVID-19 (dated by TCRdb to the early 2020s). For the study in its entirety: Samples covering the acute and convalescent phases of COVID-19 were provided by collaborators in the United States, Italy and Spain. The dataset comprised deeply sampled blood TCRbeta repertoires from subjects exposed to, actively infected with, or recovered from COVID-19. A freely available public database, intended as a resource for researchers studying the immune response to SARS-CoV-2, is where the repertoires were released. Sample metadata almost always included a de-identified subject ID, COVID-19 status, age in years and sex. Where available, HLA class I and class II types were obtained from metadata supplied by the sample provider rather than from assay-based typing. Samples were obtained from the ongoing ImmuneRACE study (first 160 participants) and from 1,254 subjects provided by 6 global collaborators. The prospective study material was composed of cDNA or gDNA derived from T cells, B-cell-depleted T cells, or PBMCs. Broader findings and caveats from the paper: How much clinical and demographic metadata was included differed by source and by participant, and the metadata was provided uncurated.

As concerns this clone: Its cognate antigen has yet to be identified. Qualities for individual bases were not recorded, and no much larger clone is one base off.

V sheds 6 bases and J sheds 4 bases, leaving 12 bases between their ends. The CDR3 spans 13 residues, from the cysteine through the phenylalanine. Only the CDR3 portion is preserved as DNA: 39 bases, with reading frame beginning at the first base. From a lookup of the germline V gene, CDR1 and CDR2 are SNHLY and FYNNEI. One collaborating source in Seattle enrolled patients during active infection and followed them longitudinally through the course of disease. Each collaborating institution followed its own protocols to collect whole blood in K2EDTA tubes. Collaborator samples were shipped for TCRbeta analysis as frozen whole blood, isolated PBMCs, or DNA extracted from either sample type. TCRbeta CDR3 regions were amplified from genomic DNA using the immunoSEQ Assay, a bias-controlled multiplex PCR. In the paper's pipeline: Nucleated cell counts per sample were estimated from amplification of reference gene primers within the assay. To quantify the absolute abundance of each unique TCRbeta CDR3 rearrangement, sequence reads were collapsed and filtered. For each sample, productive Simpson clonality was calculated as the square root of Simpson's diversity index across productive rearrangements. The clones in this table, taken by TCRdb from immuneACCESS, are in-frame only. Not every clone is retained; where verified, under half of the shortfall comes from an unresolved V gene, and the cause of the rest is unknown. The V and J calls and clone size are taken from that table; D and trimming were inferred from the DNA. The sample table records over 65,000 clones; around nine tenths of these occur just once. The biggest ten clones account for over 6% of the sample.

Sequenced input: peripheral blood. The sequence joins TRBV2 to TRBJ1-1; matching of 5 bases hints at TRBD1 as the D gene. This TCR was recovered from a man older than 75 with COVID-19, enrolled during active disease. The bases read TGTGCCAGCAGCCTCCAGGGTCTCACTGAAGCTTTCTTT. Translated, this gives CASSLQGLTEAFF.